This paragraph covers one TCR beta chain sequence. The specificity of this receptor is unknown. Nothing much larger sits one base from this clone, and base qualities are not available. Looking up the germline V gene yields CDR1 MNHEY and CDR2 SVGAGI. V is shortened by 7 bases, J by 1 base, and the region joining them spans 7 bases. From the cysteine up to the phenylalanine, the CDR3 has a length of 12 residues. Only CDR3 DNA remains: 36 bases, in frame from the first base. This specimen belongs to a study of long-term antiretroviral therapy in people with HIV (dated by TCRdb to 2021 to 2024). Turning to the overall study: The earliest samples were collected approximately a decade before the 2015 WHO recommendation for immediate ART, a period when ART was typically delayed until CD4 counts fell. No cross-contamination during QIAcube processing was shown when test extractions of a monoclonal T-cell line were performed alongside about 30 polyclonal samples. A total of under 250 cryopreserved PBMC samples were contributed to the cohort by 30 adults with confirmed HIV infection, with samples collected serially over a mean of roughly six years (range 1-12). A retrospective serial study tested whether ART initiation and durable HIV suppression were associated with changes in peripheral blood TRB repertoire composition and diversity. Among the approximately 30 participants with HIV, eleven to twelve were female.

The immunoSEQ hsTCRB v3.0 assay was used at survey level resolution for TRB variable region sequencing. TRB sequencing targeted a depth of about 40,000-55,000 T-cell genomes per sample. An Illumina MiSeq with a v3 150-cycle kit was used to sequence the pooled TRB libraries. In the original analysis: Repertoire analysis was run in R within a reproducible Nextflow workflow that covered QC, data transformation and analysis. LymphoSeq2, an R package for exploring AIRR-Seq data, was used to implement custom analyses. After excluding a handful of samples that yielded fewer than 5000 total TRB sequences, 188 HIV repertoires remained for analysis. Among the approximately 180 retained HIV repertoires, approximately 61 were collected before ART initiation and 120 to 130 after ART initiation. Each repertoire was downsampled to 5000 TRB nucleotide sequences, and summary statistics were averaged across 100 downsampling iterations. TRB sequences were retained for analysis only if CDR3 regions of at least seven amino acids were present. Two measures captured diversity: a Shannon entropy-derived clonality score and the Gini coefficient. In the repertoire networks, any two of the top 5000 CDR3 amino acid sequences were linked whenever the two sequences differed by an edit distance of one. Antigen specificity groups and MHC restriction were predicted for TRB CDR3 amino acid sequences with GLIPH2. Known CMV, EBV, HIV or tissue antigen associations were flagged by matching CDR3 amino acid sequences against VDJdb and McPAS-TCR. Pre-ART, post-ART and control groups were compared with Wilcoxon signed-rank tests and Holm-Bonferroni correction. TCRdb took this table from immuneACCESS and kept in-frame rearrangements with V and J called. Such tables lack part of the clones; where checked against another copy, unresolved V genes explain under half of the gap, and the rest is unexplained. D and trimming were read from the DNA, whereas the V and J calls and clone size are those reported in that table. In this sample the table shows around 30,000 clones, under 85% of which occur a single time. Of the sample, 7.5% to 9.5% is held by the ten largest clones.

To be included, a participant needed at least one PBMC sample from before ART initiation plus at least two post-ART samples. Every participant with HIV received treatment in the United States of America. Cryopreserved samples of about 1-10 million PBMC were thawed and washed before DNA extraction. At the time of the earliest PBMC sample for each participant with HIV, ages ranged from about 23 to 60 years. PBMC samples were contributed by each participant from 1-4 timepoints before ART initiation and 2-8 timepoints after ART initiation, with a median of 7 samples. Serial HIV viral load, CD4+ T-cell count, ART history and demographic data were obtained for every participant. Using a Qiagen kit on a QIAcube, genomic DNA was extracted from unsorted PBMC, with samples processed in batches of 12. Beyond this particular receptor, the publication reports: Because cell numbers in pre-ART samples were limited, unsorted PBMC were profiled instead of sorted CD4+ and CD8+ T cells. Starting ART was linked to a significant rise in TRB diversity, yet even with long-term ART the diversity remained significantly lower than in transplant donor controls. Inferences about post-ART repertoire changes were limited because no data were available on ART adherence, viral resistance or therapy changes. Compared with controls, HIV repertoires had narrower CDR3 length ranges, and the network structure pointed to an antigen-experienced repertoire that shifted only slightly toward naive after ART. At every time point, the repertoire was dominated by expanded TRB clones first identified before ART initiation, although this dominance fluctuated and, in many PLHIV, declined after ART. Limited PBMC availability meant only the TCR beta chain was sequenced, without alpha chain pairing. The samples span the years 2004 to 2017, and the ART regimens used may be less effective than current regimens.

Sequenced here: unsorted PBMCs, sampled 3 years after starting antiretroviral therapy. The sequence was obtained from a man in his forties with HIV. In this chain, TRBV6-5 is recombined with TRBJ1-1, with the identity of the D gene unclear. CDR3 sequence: CASNMPNTEAFF. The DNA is TGTGCCAGCAACATGCCGAACACTGAAGCTTTCTTT.